This T cell receptor beta chain was obtained from a study of human T cells and chemical hapten exposure. The CDR3 consists of 12 residues. After removal of 8 bases from V and 4 bases from J, the junction contained 2 bases not matched to a gene. Germline CDR1 is MNHEY and CDR2 is SVGAGI. This clonotype was seen many times. Unique molecular identifiers were attached to individual cDNA molecules within the library. Authors' data handling: Counts of TCRs in each sample centred on a median of about 96,000 and extended from about 24,000 to 680,000. TCRdb independently ran MiXCR on the reads; one entry per CDR3 protein. The V and J calls reflect TCRdb's pipeline rather than the authors' work. The sample lists about 120,000 distinct CDR3 sequences, about 7.7% occurring once. The authors' total RNA extraction used unfractionated whole blood.

The receptor's source is a human donor in good health. Some clones in this sample may be carry-over from other donors' samples. What was sequenced was whole blood. This chain joins TRBV6-5 and TRBJ1-1, with 9 bases lining up with TRBD1. In DNA form, the CDR3 reads TGTGCCAGCGGGACAGGGAGCACTGAAGCTTTCTTT. Translation: CASGTGSTEAFF.